These 25 T cell receptor beta chains came from one sample sequenced in a study of T cell repertoires in cytomegalovirus infection. TCRdb re-called the reads through MiXCR, storing one row per CDR3 protein. The sample shows 350,000 to 450,000 distinct CDR3 sequences, about a sixth of them seen only once. The source material was PBMCs. These receptors originate from a human donor in good health (CMV status not recorded). Some clones in this sample may be carry-over from other donors' samples.

This clonotype is a singleton in its sample. This sequence joins TRBV28 and TRBJ2-7; D is perhaps TRBD1 or TRBD2 (6 bases each). Germline CDR1 is MDHEN and CDR2 is SYDVKM. V dropped 9 bases and J dropped 2 bases, with 20 bases sitting between them. The CDR3 has 15 residues. The CDR3 sequence is CASFSQGRGTYEQYF. DNA for the CDR3: TGTGCCAGTTTTTCTCAGGGGCGGGGCACCTACGAGCAGTACTTC.

This clonotype was recorded at least ten times. The chain combines TRBV7-2 with TRBJ1-3, with unresolved D. This CDR3 region has 15 residues. V shed 5 bases and J shed 0 bases, with 11 bases lying between them. From germline, CDR1 is SGHTA and CDR2 FQGNSA. For the CDR3, the DNA is TGTGCCAGCAGCGACTTAGAGGACTCTGGAAACACCATATATTTT. Translated: CASSDLEDSGNTIYF.

The V gene is TRBV3-1, the J gene TRBJ2-7; tentatively, D is TRBD2 (6 bases). Germline V gene lookup returns CDR1 LGHDT and CDR2 YNNKEL (reference sequence). V was clipped by 5 bases and J by 4 bases, with 15 bases between them. This CDR3 is built from 14 residues. The CDR3 DNA sequence: TGTGCCAGCAGCTCGGGACTCGTTCCATACGAGCAGTACTTC. This translates into CASSSGLVPYEQYF.

This clonotype was counted between two and nine times. The rearrangement joins TRBV15 to TRBJ2-1; the match to TRBD2 covers 8 bases. The V segment lost 3 bases and the J segment 1 base; nucleotides outside the gene matches: 8. CDR1 is LNHNV, CDR2 YYDKDF, per germline (reference sequence). This CDR3 contains 17 residues. The CDR3: CATSRDYGGGSYNEQFF. CDR3 in DNA: TGTGCCACCAGCAGGGACTACGGCGGGGGGTCCTACAATGAGCAGTTCTTC.

The chain combines TRBV6-6 with TRBJ2-3; D is possibly TRBD2 (6 bases). Germline lookup yields CDR1 MNHNY and CDR2 SVGAGI (reference sequence). The CDR3 consists of 15 residues. V was shortened by 6 bases and J by 5 bases, with 18 bases between the two germline ends. The CDR3 nucleotides are TGTGCCAGCAGCTTCGGGGACTCCCGAAAAGATACGCAGTATTTT. Protein sequence: CASSFGDSRKDTQYF.

CDR3 nucleotide sequence: TGTGCCAGCAGCCAGGTTCAGGTTAAGGATGAGCAGTTCTTC. Its translation is CASSQVQVKDEQFF. The J gene is TRBJ2-1, the V gene TRBV11-1; no clear D gene. The CDR3 consists of 14 residues. With 5 bases removed from V and 8 bases from J, the gap between germline ends came to 16 bases. From germline, CDR1 is SGHAT and CDR2 FQDESV (reference sequence). Looking up the rest from reference TRBV11-1 and TRBJ2-1 gives the full variable domain: EAEVAQSPRYKITEKSQAVAFWCDPISGHATLYWYRQILGQGPELLVQFQDESVVDDSQLPKDRFSAERLKGVDSTLKIQPAELGDSAMYLCASSQVQVKDEQFFGPGTRLTVL.

This clonotype was counted at least ten times. The chain carries TRBV7-6 and TRBJ2-3, with a tentative D call TRBD2 (6 bases). Germline CDR1 reads SGHVS; CDR2 reads FNYEAQ. Trimming pared 5 bases from V and 4 bases from J, leaving 13 bases between. The CDR3 runs 14 residues. CDR3 loop: CASSHRRASDTQYF. CDR3 nucleotides: TGTGCCAGCAGCCACAGGAGGGCCTCAGATACGCAGTATTTT.

This clonotype has more than one count but fewer than ten. The chain couples TRBV7-2 to TRBJ1-3; no clear D gene. CDR1 is SGHTA and CDR2 is FQGNSA in the germline V gene. Trimming pared 6 bases from V and 2 bases from J, leaving 11 bases between. This CDR3 spans 14 amino acids. The CDR3 coding sequence is TGTGCCAGCAGTAAACCAGGTCCTGGAAACACCATATATTTT. It specifies CASSKPGPGNTIYF.

This clonotype was observed at least ten times. The chain employs TRBV7-2 and TRBJ2-1; 8 bases align to TRBD1. The CDR3 covers 14 residues. Unmatched junction bases numbered 5, after V lost 4 bases and J lost 6 bases. CDR1 is SGHTA, CDR2 FQGNSA, per germline. CDR3 sequence reads: CASSYQGAANEQFF. The CDR3 coding sequence is TGTGCCAGCAGCTACCAGGGGGCTGCCAATGAGCAGTTCTTC.

This chain joins TRBV2 and TRBJ2-7, with TRBD2 matching 8 bases. The CDR3 sequence is 13 residues long. Germline CDR1 is SNHLY and CDR2 is FYNNEI. V shed 3 bases and J 6 bases; nucleotides not matched to a gene: 4. CDR3 region: CASSDREGLEQYF. For the CDR3, the DNA is TGTGCCAGCAGTGACCGGGAGGGACTCGAGCAGTACTTC.

This clonotype was recorded at least ten times. The chain employs TRBV7-2 and TRBJ2-5; D not resolved. V was trimmed by 3 bases and J by 3 bases, leaving 5 bases between them. The germline gives CDR1 SGHTA, CDR2 FQGNSA. The CDR3 extends over 12 amino acids. The CDR3 loop reads CASSFLEETQYF. The CDR3 DNA reads as TGTGCCAGCAGCTTTCTGGAAGAGACCCAGTACTTC. Based on the CDR3 plus reference TRBV7-2 and TRBJ2-5, the full variable domain is GAGVSQSPSNKVTEKGKDVELRCDPISGHTALYWYRQSLGQGLEFLIYFQGNSAPDKSGLPSDRFSAERTGGSVSTLTIQRTQQEDSAVYLCASSFLEETQYFGPGTRLLVL.

This clonotype was counted a few times. The rearrangement links TRBV5-1 to TRBJ2-7; D possibly matches TRBD1 or TRBD2 (5 bases each). Germline V gives CDR1 SGHRS, CDR2 YFSETQ. Trimming shortened V by 4 bases and J by 5 bases, and 22 bases separated the two germline ends. CDR3 length: 16 amino acids. Here the CDR3 reads CASSGGATGASDEQYF. In nucleotides, the CDR3 is TGCGCCAGCAGCGGGGGTGCTACAGGCGCCTCGGACGAGCAGTACTTC.

The chain recombines TRBV20-1 with TRBJ2-7; the match to TRBD1 covers 8 bases. Germline V gene data show CDR1 as DFQATT and CDR2 as SNEGSKA (reference sequence). The junction had 10 bases not matched to a gene; V was cut back by 1 base and J by 5 bases. The CDR3 contains 15 residues. The CDR3 DNA reads as TGCAGTGCTAGAGTTCTGACAGGGGAGGAACACGAGCAGTACTTC. Encoded protein: CSARVLTGEEHEQYF.

This clonotype was counted once. The gene calls are TRBV12-3 or TRBV12-4 and TRBJ1-6; the D is unclear. Trimming cost V 6 bases and J 8 bases, with 11 bases left between them. The CDR3 is made up of 13 amino acids. This CDR3 is CASSPNLDSPLHF. DNA of the CDR3: TGTGCCAGCAGCCCAAACTTGGATTCACCCCTCCACTTT.

This clonotype has ten or more counts. The rearrangement uses TRBV7-8 and TRBJ1-5; possibly TRBD1 for D (5 bases). With 0 bases removed from V and 6 bases from J, the gap between germline ends came to 12 bases. The CDR3 has 15 amino acids. Germline values: CDR1 SGHVS, CDR2 FQNEAQ. CDR3 loop: CASSLALGGVQPQHF. The DNA for the CDR3 is TGTGCCAGCAGCTTAGCCTTGGGGGGGGTTCAGCCCCAGCATTTT.

Ten or more counts support this clonotype. V and J are TRBV7-8 and TRBJ2-1; 14 bases are shared with TRBD2. The CDR3 is 16 amino acids. Germline CDR1 reads SGHVS; CDR2 reads FQNEAQ. The V segment lost 1 base and the J segment 13 bases; nucleotides outside the gene matches: 9. The CDR3 bases are TGTGCCAGCAGCTTAGTACCGACTAGCGGGGGGGGGGAACAGTTCTTC. Encoded protein: CASSLVPTSGGGEQFF.

This clonotype was recorded a few times. The chain combines TRBV2 with TRBJ2-5; maybe TRBD2 (6 bases). From germline, CDR1 is SNHLY and CDR2 FYNNEI. This CDR3 spans 13 amino acids. The V end lost 2 bases, the J end lost 4 bases, and 8 bases lay between the germline ends. The CDR3 nucleotides are TGTGCCAGCAGTGAAAACGGGAGAGAGACCCAGTACTTC. Encoded protein: CASSENGRETQYF.

The rearrangement joins TRBV18 to TRBJ1-5; no clear D gene. There are 16 residues in the CDR3. Trimming left V 2 bases short and J 4 bases short, with 15 bases between. Germline CDR1 KGHSH, CDR2 LQKENI. In nucleotides, the CDR3 is TGTGCCAGCTCACCAAATAGGGCAGGAACAAATCAGCCCCAGCATTTT. Its protein product is CASSPNRAGTNQPQHF.

This clonotype has at least ten counts. The chain is built from TRBV7-2 and TRBJ1-1; D gene unclear. This CDR3 region has 15 residues. Germline values: CDR1 SGHTA, CDR2 FQGNSA. V was trimmed by 3 bases and J by 0 bases, leaving 11 bases between them. The CDR3 region has the DNA TGTGCCAGCAGCTTGCAGATTGAGATGAACACTGAAGCTTTCTTT. This encodes CASSLQIEMNTEAFF.

This chain links TRBV20-1 with TRBJ2-3; 9 bases line up with TRBD1. CDR3 length: 14 amino acids. V lost 5 bases, J lost 0 bases, and 3 bases stayed unmatched. CDR1 is DFQATT and CDR2 is SNEGSKA in the germline V gene (reference sequence). In nucleotides, the CDR3 is TGCAGTGCTTATGGACAGGGGAGCACAGATACGCAGTATTTT. This sequence encodes CSAYGQGSTDTQYF.

This clonotype came up a few times. The V call is TRBV20-1, the J call TRBJ2-1, with 12 bases identical to TRBD2. CDR3 length: 14 residues. Germline loops: CDR1 DFQATT, CDR2 SNEGSKA (reference sequence). Germline trimming cut 5 bases from V and 6 bases from J; bases unmatched to any gene: 5. The CDR3 sequence is CSARLAGEINEQFF. In DNA, the CDR3 is TGCAGTGCTCGACTAGCGGGAGAGATCAATGAGCAGTTCTTC.

This clonotype was counted at least ten times. CDR3 nucleotide sequence: TGTGCCAGCAGCGCACAGGGCTCCTACGAGCAGTACTTC. It encodes CASSAQGSYEQYF. This chain joins TRBV7-2 and TRBJ2-7; D is possibly TRBD1 (6 bases). This CDR3 is 13 amino acids long. V lost 5 bases and J 0 bases, leaving 8 bases between the germline ends. Germline V lookup: CDR1 SGHTA, CDR2 FQGNSA. The whole variable domain, remainder taken from reference TRBV7-2 and TRBJ2-7, is GAGVSQSPSNKVTEKGKDVELRCDPISGHTALYWYRQSLGQGLEFLIYFQGNSAPDKSGLPSDRFSAERTGGSVSTLTIQRTQQEDSAVYLCASSAQGSYEQYFGPGTRLTVT.

Remarks on this clonotype: At one end, the junction sequence differs from germline, possibly due to a read error. The chain is built from TRBV6-1 and TRBJ2-3, with 10 positions matching TRBD2. The length of the CDR3 is 11 residues. CDR1 and CDR2 (germline): MNHNS, SASEGT. CDR3 bases: TGTGCCGCCGGCTGGGGTCTAGCGGGGGATTTT. This encodes CAAGWGLAGDF.

This clonotype was observed a few times. V gene TRBV19 combines with J gene TRBJ1-2; 7 positions match TRBD1. Looked up from germline, CDR1 is LNHDA and CDR2 is SQIVND (reference sequence). This CDR3 contains 17 residues. V lost 6 bases to trimming and J lost 1 base; unmatched junction nucleotides: 14. The CDR3 protein is CASRRTLMTGINYGYTF. CDR3 DNA sequence: TGTGCCAGTAGGCGGACCCTCATGACAGGGATTAACTATGGCTACACCTTC.

V gene TRBV7-2 combines with J gene TRBJ1-3; D call uncertain. Germline loops: CDR1 SGHTA, CDR2 FQGNSA. With 2 bases removed from V and 11 bases from J, the gap between germline ends came to 10 bases. This CDR3 has 12 residues. CDR3 amino acids: CASSLLGEAIYF. The CDR3 DNA reads TGTGCCAGCAGCTTACTTGGCGAAGCCATATATTTT. The full variable domain, in which reference TRBV7-2 and TRBJ1-3 provide the parts outside the CDR3, is GAGVSQSPSNKVTEKGKDVELRCDPISGHTALYWYRQSLGQGLEFLIYFQGNSAPDKSGLPSDRFSAERTGGSVSTLTIQRTQQEDSAVYLCASSLLGEAIYFGEGSWLTVV.